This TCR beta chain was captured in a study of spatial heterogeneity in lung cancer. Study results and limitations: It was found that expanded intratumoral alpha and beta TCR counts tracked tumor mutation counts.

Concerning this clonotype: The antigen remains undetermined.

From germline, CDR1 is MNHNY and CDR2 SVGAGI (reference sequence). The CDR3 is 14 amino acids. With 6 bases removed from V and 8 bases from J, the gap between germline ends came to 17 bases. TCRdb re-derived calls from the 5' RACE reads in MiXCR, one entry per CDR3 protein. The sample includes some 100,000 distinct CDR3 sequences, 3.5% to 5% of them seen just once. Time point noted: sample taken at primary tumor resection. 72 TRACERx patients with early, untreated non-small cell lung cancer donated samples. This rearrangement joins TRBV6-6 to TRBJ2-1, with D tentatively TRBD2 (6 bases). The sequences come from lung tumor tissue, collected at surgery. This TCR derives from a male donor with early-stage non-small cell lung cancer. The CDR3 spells CASSGGFGYDEQFF. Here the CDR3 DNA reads TGTGCCAGCAGCGGGGGTTTTGGGTACGATGAGCAGTTCTTC.